One sample yielded the 3 T cell receptor beta chains listed below, sequenced in a study of blood T cell repertoires in COVID-19. Clones were read by immunoSEQ multiplex PCR, and TCRdb kept only the in-frame ones, dropping some. The data show around 280,000 clones, 90% seen once. Sequenced: PBMCs or T cells enriched from blood (not recorded which). These receptors originate from a young woman with acute COVID-19.

This sequence joins TRBV11-2 and TRBJ2-5, with TRBD2 matching over 10 bases. Germline V gene lookup returns CDR1 SGHAT and CDR2 FQNNGV. This CDR3 has 18 amino acids. Trimming took 6 bases from V and 6 from J; bases not matched to a gene: 19. The DNA of the CDR3 is TGTGCCAGCAGGTCCTACGGCCGGGGGGCTAGCGGGAGTCAGACCCAGTACTTC. The encoded protein is CASRSYGRGASGSQTQYF.

J is TRBJ1-3 and V is TRBV7-2; 8 positions match TRBD1. The V gene end was trimmed by 1 base and the J gene end by 2 bases; junction bases not matched to a gene: 1. The CDR3 loop spans 15 amino acids. Looked up from germline, CDR1 is SGHTA and CDR2 is FQGNSA. In DNA, the CDR3 is TGTGCCAGCAGCTTAGAGACAGGGGCTGGAAACACCATATATTTT. Translated: CASSLETGAGNTIYF.

This chain links TRBV7-9 with TRBJ1-2; D perhaps matches TRBD1 (5 bases). Germline V gives CDR1 SEHNR, CDR2 FQNEAQ (reference sequence). The CDR3 runs to 11 residues. V lost 1 base and J 14 bases, leaving 11 bases between the germline ends. The CDR3 DNA reads as TGTGCCAGCAGCTTAGAGGGGCTGGGAACCTTC. This gives the protein CASSLEGLGTF.